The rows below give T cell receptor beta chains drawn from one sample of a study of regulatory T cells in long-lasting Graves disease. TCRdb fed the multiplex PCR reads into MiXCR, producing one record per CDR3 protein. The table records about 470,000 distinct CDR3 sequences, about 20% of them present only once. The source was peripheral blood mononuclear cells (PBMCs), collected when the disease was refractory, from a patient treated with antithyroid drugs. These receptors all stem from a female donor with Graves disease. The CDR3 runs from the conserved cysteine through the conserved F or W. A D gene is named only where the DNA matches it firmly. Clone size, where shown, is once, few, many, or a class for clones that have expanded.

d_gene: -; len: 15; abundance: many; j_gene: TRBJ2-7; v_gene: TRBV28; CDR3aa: CASSLVGLASYEQYF; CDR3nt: TGTGCCAGCAGTTTAGTTGGTCTGGCCTCCTACGAGCAGTACTTC
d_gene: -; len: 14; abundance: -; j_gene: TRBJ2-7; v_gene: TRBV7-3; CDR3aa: CASSVTSWGNEQYF; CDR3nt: TGTGCCAGCAGCGTGACAAGTTGGGGTAACGAGCAGTACTTC
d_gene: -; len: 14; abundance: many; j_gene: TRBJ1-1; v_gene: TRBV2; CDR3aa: CASTGRSSNTEAFF; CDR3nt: TGTGCCAGCACGGGGCGATCCTCGAACACTGAAGCTTTCTTT
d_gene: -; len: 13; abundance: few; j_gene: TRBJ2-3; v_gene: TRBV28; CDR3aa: CASSLGKADTQYF; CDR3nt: TGTGCCAGCAGCTTAGGTAAAGCAGATACGCAGTATTTT
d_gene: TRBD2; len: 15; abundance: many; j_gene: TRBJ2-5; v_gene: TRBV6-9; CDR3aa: CASSYGLAGSGTQYF; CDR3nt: TGTGCCAGCAGTTACGGGCTAGCGGGCAGTGGGACCCAGTACTTC
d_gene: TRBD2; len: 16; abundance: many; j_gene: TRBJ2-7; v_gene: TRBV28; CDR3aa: CASSPRTSGADHEQYF; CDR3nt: TGTGCCAGCAGTCCACGGACTAGCGGGGCTGATCACGAGCAGTACTTC
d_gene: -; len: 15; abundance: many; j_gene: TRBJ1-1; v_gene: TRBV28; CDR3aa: CASRDSAEANTEAFF; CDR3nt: TGTGCCAGCAGGGACAGCGCAGAAGCCAACACTGAAGCTTTCTTT
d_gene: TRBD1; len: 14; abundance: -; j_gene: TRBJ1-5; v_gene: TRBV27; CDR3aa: CASRTGVGNQPQHF; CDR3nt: TGTGCCAGCCGTACAGGGGTTGGCAATCAGCCCCAGCATTTT
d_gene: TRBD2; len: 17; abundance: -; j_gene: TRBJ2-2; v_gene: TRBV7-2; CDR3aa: CASSPDSGRLYTGELFF; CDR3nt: TGTGCCAGCAGCCCCGATAGCGGGAGGTTATACACCGGGGAGCTGTTTTTT
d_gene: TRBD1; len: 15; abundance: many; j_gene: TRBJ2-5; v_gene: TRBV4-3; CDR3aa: CASSQETGQGETQYF; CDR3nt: TGCGCCAGCAGCCAAGAGACAGGGCAGGGAGAGACCCAGTACTTC
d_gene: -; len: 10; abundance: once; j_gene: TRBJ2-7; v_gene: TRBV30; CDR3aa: CAWSGHEQYF; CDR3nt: TGTGCCTGGAGTGGCCACGAGCAGTACTTC
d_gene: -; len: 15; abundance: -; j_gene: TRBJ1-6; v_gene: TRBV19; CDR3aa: CASTTGSSYNSPLHF; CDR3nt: TGTGCCAGTACTACAGGGAGCTCCTATAATTCACCCCTCCACTTT
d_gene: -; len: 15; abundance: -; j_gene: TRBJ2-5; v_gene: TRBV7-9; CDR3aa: CASSSLLGRQETQYF; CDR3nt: TGTGCCAGCAGTTCTCTTCTAGGTCGGCAAGAGACCCAGTACTTC
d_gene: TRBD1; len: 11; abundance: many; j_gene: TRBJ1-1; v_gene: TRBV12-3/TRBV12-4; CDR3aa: CASLDGTGFFF; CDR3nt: TGTGCCAGCCTTGACGGGACAGGGTTCTTCTTT
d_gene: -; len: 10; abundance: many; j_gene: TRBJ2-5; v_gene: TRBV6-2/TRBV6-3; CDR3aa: CASSSLTQYF; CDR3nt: TGTGCCAGCAGCTCGCTTACCCAGTACTTC
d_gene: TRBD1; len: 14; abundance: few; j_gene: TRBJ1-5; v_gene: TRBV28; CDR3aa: CASSRDRAGQPQHF; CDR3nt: TGTGCCAGCAGCCGTGACAGGGCTGGGCAGCCCCAGCATTTT
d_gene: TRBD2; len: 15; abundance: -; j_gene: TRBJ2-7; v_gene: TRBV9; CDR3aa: CASSVEGGKAYEQYF; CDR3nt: TGTGCCAGCAGCGTAGAGGGAGGGAAAGCCTACGAGCAGTACTTC
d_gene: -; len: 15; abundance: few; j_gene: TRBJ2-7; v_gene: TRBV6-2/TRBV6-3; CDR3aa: CASSYDSGIAYEQYF; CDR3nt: TGTGCCAGCAGTTACGACTCAGGAATTGCCTACGAGCAGTACTTC
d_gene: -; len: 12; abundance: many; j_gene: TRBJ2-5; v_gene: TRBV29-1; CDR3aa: CSVGAQGETQYF; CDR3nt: TGCAGCGTTGGGGCCCAGGGGGAGACCCAGTACTTC
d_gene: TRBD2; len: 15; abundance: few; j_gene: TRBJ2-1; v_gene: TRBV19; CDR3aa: CASSSGGSSYNEQFF; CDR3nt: TGTGCCAGCAGCTCCGGGGGGAGCTCCTACAATGAGCAGTTCTTC
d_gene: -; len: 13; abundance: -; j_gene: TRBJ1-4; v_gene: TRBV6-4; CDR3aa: CANRGGYRQKLFF; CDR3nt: TGTGCCAACAGAGGAGGGTACCGTCAAAAACTGTTTTTT
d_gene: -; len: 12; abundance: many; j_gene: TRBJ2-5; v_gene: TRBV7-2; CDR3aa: CASSLVSETQYF; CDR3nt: TGTGCCAGCAGCTTAGTCTCAGAGACCCAGTACTTC
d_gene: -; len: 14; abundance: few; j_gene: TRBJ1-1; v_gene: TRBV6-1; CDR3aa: CASVKTGSRTEAFF; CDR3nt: TGTGCCAGCGTAAAGACAGGCTCTAGGACTGAAGCTTTCTTT
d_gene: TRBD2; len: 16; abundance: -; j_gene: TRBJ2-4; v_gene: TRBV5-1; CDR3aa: CASSLAPAGIGNIQYF; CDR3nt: TGCGCCAGCAGCTTGGCTCCAGCGGGGATCGGGAACATTCAGTACTTC
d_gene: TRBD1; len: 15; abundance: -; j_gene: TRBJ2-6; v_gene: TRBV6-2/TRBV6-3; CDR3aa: CASRQGAFGANVLTF; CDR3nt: TGTGCCAGCAGACAGGGGGCCTTTGGGGCCAACGTCCTGACTTTC